These 10 T cell receptor beta chains share one sample of origin, sequenced in a study of cytomegalovirus exposure and HLA in healthy donors. With 60 Vbeta and 13 Jbeta primers, the PCR was carried out. Measured with immunoSEQ multiplex PCR; TCRdb has only the in-frame clones, and not every one. Of 85,000 to 100,000 clones in the sample, less than 80% are singletons; the top ten hold 4.1%. Sequencing was done on a sample of PBMCs. The source of these receptors is a woman aged 40-49 years in good health and CMV-seropositive.

This chain uses TRBV10-3 with TRBJ1-2; D not resolved. Germline CDR1 reads ENHRY; CDR2 reads SYGVKD. The CDR3 length is 10 residues. V was shortened by 10 bases and J by 2 bases, with 5 bases between the two germline ends. The CDR3 reads CASRNYGYTF. The CDR3 nucleotides are TGTGCCAGCCGGAACTATGGCTACACCTTC.

This clone has only one observation. This chain links TRBV7-9 with TRBJ2-3; D might be TRBD2 (6 bases). V lost 5 bases, J lost 9 bases, and 15 bases lay in between. This CDR3 region has 13 residues. Germline V gene sequence: CDR1 SEHNR, CDR2 FQNEAQ (reference sequence). This CDR3 reads CASSIVSGVTQYF. The CDR3 DNA reads as TGTGCCAGCAGCATTGTTAGCGGAGTAACGCAGTATTTT. Full variable domain (missing parts from reference TRBV7-9 and TRBJ2-3): DTGVSQNPRHKITKRGQNVTFRCDPISEHNRLYWYRQTLGQGPEFLTYFQNEAQLEKSRLLSDRFSAERPKGSFSTLEIQRTEQGDSAMYLCASSIVSGVTQYFGPGTRLTVL.

On this clone itself: Sequence at one end of the junction differs from germline and may be a read error. The V and J genes are TRBV7-7 and TRBJ2-1; D is unresolved. The germline CDR1 and CDR2 sequences are SSHAT and FNYEAQ (reference sequence). The CDR3 length is 14 residues. The DNA of the CDR3 is TGTGCTAGCAGCTTTGGCGGCAACTACAATGAGCAGTTCTTC. Translated: CASSFGGNYNEQFF.

This clone was seen just once. Here the CDR3 reads CASSSTGPYGYTF. CDR3 DNA sequence: TGCGCCAGCAGCTCGACAGGGCCCTATGGCTACACCTTC. This chain links TRBV5-1 with TRBJ1-2, with TRBD1 identical over 7 bases. This CDR3 is 13 amino acids long. V gave up 3 bases and J gave up 4 bases; unmatched junction bases: 3. Germline V CDR1 and CDR2: SGHRS, YFSETQ.

This chain connects TRBV4-1 to TRBJ2-1; a possible D gene is TRBD1 (7 bases). V was shortened by 0 bases and J by 10 bases, with 19 bases between the two germline ends. Germline CDR1 is MGHRA and CDR2 is YSYEKL. CDR3 size: 16 residues. CDR3: CASSQDMAAQGGEQFF. In DNA form, the CDR3 reads TGCGCCAGCAGCCAAGATATGGCGGCGCAGGGGGGCGAGCAGTTCTTC.

J is TRBJ2-1 and V is TRBV7-2; D is unclear. V was pared by 3 bases and J by 7 bases, with 7 bases between. This CDR3 contains 12 residues. The germline gives CDR1 SGHTA, CDR2 FQGNSA. In DNA form, the CDR3 reads TGTGCCAGCAGCTTTGTCAGGAATGAGCAGTTCTTC. Translated: CASSFVRNEQFF.

J is TRBJ2-3 and V is TRBV5-4, with TRBD1 matching over 8 bases. CDR3 length equals 16 residues. Germline values: CDR1 SGHNT, CDR2 YYREEE (reference sequence). V shed 2 bases, J shed 1 base, and the junction held 6 bases outside the gene matches. Here the CDR3 DNA reads TGTGCCAGCAGCTTTTCAGGACAGGGCCGCACAGATACGCAGTATTTT. It specifies CASSFSGQGRTDTQYF.

The CDR3 DNA sequence: TGCGCCAGCAGCTCGACAGGGGGCGCGTCAGAGACCCAGTACTTC. Residues: CASSSTGGASETQYF. The J gene is TRBJ2-5, the V gene TRBV5-1; 10 bases line up with TRBD1. V lost 3 bases and J lost 4; bases outside the gene matches: 6. Germline CDR1 SGHRS, CDR2 YFSETQ. This CDR3 is built from 15 residues.

In this sample, this clone turned up a few times. V and J are TRBV13 and TRBJ2-3, with 10 positions matching TRBD2. CDR1 and CDR2 (germline): PRHDT, FYEKMQ (reference sequence). V was clipped by 5 bases and J by 4 bases; unmatched bases: 15. This CDR3 is built from 18 residues. This CDR3 reads CASSPESGRALEADTQYF. DNA of the CDR3: TGTGCCAGCAGCCCCGAAAGCGGGAGGGCCTTAGAGGCAGATACGCAGTATTTT.

CDR3 sequence (DNA): TGTGCCAGCTCCCAACGGGGAGGCGGTGTACAAGAGACCCAGTACTTC. It encodes CASSQRGGGVQETQYF. The chain links TRBV18 to TRBJ2-5, with a weak D call TRBD2 (6 bases). The V end lost 6 bases, the J end lost 2 bases, and 19 bases lay between the germline ends. Germline-derived CDR1 and CDR2 are KGHSH and LQKENI. The CDR3 runs 16 residues.